One sample yielded the 11 T cell receptor beta chains listed below, sequenced in a study of T cell responses to AZD1222 COVID-19 vaccine (dated by TCRdb to about 2021). The library was generated by the immunoSEQ multiplex PCR assay. In its TCRdb copy, this immuneACCESS table keeps in-frame sequences only and misses some clones. Where compared with another copy, unresolved V genes explain less than half of these, and the others have no known cause. Across this sample there are around 150,000 clones, with 70% to 90% seen only once. The ten largest clones capture about 2% of the sample. In the paper's terms, the time point label means: baseline before first vaccination. The sample was peripheral blood, taken on day 0 of AZD1222 vaccination. The receptors were gathered from an adult in good health.

The CDR3 spells CASTHEGDQPQHF. The DNA of the CDR3 is TGTGCCAGCACCCACGAGGGGGATCAGCCCCAGCATTTT. This chain connects TRBV2 to TRBJ1-5; D may be TRBD1 (6 bases). Between the trimmed V and J ends, which lost 7 bases and 5 bases, there was a span of 12 bases. Looked up from germline, CDR1 is SNHLY and CDR2 is FYNNEI. This CDR3 has 13 amino acids. Drawing the rest from reference TRBV2 and TRBJ1-5, the complete variable domain is EPEVTQTPSHQVTQMGQEVILRCVPISNHLYFYWYRQILGQKVEFLVSFYNNEISEKSEIFDDQFSVERPDGSNFTLKIRSTKLEDSAMYFCASTHEGDQPQHFGDGTRLSIL.

CDR3 bases: TGTGCCAGCAGCTTAGCGGGGGGTATCGAGCAGTACTTC. It is translated as CASSLAGGIEQYF. V gene TRBV7-2 combines with J gene TRBJ2-7, with a weak D call TRBD2 (6 bases). Trimming cost V 0 bases and J 6 bases, with 9 bases left between them. The CDR3 runs to 13 residues. From germline, CDR1 is SGHTA and CDR2 FQGNSA.

The V gene is TRBV7-3, the J gene TRBJ1-1; possibly TRBD1 for D (5 bases). The CDR3 consists of 16 residues. Trimming took off 2 bases at V and 5 bases at J, with 18 bases between the two ends. CDR1 is SGHTA and CDR2 is FQGTGA in the germline V gene. The CDR3 spells CASSLFGTTGRTEAFF. DNA of the CDR3: TGTGCCAGCAGCTTATTTGGGACTACAGGACGAACTGAAGCTTTCTTT.

The chain combines TRBV5-4 with TRBJ2-7; D may be TRBD1 (6 bases). V was trimmed by 7 bases and J by 2 bases, leaving 19 bases between them. Germline lookup yields CDR1 SGHNT and CDR2 YYREEE (reference sequence). The CDR3 loop spans 15 amino acids. CDR3 amino acids: CASSRYLGHPYEQYF. The CDR3 region has the DNA TGTGCCAGCTCCCGATACTTGGGACACCCCTACGAGCAGTACTTC.

The V call is TRBV6-5, the J call TRBJ2-5; TRBD2 aligns across 9 bases. The CDR3 covers 16 residues. Trimming removed 3 bases from V and 5 bases from J; junction bases left unmatched: 10. From germline, CDR1 is MNHEY and CDR2 SVGAGI. The CDR3 nucleotides read TGTGCCAGCAGTTATGCTAGCGGGGCCGCCGGGGAGACCCAGTACTTC. Its translation: CASSYASGAAGETQYF.

The rearrangement uses TRBV7-6 and TRBJ1-6; possibly TRBD1 for D (5 bases). Trimming removed 1 base from V and 7 bases from J, with 5 bases in between. The CDR3 has 13 amino acids. Germline values: CDR1 SGHVS, CDR2 FNYEAQ. CDR3 protein: CASSLEGNSPLHF. The CDR3 DNA reads TGTGCCAGCAGCTTAGAGGGGAATTCACCCCTCCACTTT.

This clone was found once. V is TRBV11-2 and J is TRBJ1-3; D remains ambiguous. Between the trimmed V and J ends, which lost 1 base and 4 bases, there was a span of 8 bases. The CDR3 spans 14 residues. Germline values: CDR1 SGHAT, CDR2 FQNNGV. The CDR3 coding sequence is TGTGCCAGCAGCTTAGTAGGGTCCGGAAACACCATATATTTT. Translation: CASSLVGSGNTIYF.

V gene TRBV6-2 or TRBV6-3 combines with J gene TRBJ1-1; TRBD1 agrees at 7 bases. Germline-derived CDR1 and CDR2 are MNHEY and SVGEGT. The CDR3 totals 13 residues. V lost 4 bases to trimming and J lost 4 bases; unmatched junction nucleotides: 3. The DNA of the CDR3 is TGTGCCAGCAGTTTCACAGGGGCCACTGAAGCTTTCTTT. It is translated as CASSFTGATEAFF.

The chain couples TRBV7-3 to TRBJ1-1; D is uncertain. This CDR3 spans 14 amino acids. Germline V CDR1 and CDR2: SGHTA, FQGTGA. With 5 bases removed from V and 1 base from J, the gap between germline ends came to 11 bases. The CDR3 region has the DNA TGTGCCAGCAGCCCAAGTCACTCGAACACTGAAGCTTTCTTT. Protein: CASSPSHSNTEAFF.

The genes are TRBV6-1 and TRBJ2-1, with TRBD2 matching 11 bases. Germline CDR1 and CDR2: MNHNS and SASEGT. The length of the CDR3 is 18 residues. V was clipped by 3 bases and J by 6 bases; unmatched bases: 13. The CDR3 DNA reads as TGTGCCAGCAGTGACCAACTAGCGGGGGCGGGGTATGGCAATGAGCAGTTCTTC. This translates into CASSDQLAGAGYGNEQFF.

V is TRBV3-1 (or the pseudogene TRBV3-2) and J is TRBJ1-2; D remains ambiguous. V was trimmed by 4 bases and J by 6 bases, leaving 36 bases between them. Per germline, CDR1 LGHDT and CDR2 YNNKEL (reference sequence). CDR3 length: 21 amino acids. The CDR3 spells CASSPSGTADLVNSKQHGYTF. The CDR3 DNA follows: TGTGCCAGCAGCCCCAGCGGCACGGCCGACCTGGTGAACAGCAAACAACATGGCTACACCTTC.